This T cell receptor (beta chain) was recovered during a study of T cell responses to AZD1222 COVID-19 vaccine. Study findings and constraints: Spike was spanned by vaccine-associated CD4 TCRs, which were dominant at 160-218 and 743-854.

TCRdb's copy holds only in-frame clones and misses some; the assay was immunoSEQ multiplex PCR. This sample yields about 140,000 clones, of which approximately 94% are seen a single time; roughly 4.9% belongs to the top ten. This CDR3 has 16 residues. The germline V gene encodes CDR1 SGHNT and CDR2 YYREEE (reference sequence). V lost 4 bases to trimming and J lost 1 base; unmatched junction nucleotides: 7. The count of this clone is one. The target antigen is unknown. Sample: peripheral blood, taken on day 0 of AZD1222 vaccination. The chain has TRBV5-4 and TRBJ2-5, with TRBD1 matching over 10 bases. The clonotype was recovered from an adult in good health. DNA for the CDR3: TGTGCCAGCAGCCGTGCGGGACAGGGGTTCCAAGAGACCCAGTACTTC. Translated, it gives CASSRAGQGFQETQYF.